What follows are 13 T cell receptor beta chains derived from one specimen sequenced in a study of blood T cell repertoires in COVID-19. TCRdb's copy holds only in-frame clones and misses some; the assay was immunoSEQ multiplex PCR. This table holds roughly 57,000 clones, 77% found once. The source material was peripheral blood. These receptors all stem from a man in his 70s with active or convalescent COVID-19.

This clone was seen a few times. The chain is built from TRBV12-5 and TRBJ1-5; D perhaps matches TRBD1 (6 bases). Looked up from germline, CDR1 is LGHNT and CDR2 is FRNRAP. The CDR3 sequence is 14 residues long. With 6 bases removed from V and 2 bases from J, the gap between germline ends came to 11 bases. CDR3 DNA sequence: TGTGCTAGTGGGCCAGGGGACGGCAATCAGCCCCAGCATTTT. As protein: CASGPGDGNQPQHF.

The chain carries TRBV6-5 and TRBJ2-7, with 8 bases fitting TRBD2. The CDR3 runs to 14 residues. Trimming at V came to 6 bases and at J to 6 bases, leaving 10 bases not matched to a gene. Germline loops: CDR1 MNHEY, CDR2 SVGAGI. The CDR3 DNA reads TGTGCCAGCAGCGATCTAGCGGGTCGCCTCGAGCAGTACTTC. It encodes CASSDLAGRLEQYF.

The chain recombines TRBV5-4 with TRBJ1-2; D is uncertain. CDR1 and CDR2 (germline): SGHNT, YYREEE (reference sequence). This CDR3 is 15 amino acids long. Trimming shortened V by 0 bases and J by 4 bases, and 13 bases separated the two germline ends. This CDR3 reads CASSLAGREGYGYTF. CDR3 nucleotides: TGTGCCAGCAGCTTGGCCGGAAGGGAGGGCTATGGCTACACCTTC.

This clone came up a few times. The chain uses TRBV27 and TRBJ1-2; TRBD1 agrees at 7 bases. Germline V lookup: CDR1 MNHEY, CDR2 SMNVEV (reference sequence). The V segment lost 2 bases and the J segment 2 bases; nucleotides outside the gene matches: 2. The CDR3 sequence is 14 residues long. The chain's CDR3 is CASSLKGGNYGYTF. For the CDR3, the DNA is TGTGCCAGCAGTTTAAAAGGGGGCAACTATGGCTACACCTTC.

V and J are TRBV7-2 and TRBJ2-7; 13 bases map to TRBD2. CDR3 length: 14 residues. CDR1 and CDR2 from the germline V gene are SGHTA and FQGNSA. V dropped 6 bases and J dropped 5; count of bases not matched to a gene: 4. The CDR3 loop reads CASRLLAGGDEQYF. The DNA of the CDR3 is TGTGCCAGCAGGTTACTAGCGGGAGGGGACGAGCAGTACTTC.

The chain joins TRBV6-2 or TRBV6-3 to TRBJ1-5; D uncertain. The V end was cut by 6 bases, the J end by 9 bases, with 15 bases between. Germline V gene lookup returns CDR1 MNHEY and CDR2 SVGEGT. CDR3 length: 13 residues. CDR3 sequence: CASSSEEVRPQHF. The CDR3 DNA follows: TGTGCCAGCAGCTCCGAAGAGGTACGGCCCCAGCATTTT.

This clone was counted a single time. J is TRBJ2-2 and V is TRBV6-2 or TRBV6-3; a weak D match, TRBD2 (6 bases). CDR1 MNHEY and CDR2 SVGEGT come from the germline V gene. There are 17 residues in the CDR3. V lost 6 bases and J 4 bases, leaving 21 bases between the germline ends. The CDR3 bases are TGTGCCAGCAGCCCTCGGTTGGGACTCGCTTTCACCGGGGAGCTGTTTTTT. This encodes CASSPRLGLAFTGELFF.

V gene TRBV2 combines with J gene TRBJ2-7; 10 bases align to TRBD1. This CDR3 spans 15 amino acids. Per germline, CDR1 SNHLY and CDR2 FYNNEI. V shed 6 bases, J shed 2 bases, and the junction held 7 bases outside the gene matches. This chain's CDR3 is CASRARDRGTYEQYF. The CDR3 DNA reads TGTGCCAGCAGAGCCCGGGACAGGGGTACCTACGAGCAGTACTTC.

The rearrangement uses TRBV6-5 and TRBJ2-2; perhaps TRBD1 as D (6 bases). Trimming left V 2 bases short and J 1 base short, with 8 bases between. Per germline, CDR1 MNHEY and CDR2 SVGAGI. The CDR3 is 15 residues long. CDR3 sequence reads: CASSYGTLNTGELFF. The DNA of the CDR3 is TGTGCCAGCAGTTACGGGACATTGAACACCGGGGAGCTGTTTTTT.

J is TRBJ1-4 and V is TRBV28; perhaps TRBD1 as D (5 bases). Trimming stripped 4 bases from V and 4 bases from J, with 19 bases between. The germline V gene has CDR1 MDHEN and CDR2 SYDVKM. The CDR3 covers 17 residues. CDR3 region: CASSSFLSGRVNEKLFF. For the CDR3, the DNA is TGTGCCAGCAGTTCCTTTCTTTCCGGCAGGGTTAATGAAAAACTGTTTTTT.

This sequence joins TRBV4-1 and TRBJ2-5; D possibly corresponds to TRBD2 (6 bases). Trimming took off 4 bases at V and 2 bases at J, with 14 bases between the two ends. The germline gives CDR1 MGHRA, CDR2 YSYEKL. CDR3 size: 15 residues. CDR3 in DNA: TGCGCCAGCAGCCCCGGAGGGGCTGGACAAGAGACCCAGTACTTC. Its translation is CASSPGGAGQETQYF.

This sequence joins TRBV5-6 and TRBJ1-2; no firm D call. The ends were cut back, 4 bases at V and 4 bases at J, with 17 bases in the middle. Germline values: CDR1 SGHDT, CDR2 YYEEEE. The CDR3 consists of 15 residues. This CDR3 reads CASSREALRVYGYTF. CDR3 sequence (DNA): TGTGCCAGCAGCCGGGAGGCATTACGGGTCTATGGCTACACCTTC.

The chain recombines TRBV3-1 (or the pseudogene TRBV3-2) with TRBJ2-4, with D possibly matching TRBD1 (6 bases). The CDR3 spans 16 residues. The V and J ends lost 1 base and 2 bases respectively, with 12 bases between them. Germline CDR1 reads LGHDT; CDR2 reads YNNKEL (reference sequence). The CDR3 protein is CASSQVIRGTKNIQYF. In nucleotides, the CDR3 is TGTGCCAGCAGCCAAGTTATCAGGGGAACCAAAAACATTCAGTACTTC.